This is a list of T cell receptor beta chains from one sample in a study of OX40 agonist ivuxolimab in advanced cancers. Data came from immunoSEQ multiplex PCR; TCRdb stores just in-frame clones and leaves some out. The table has fewer than 85,000 clones, 75% to 85% seen once; the top ten hold approximately 5%. Source: CD4+ or CD8+ T cells sorted from blood, taken in a trial of the OX40 agonist ivuxolimab. These TCRs come from an adult with an advanced solid tumor such as melanoma, head and neck, liver or kidney cancer. The CDR3 runs from the conserved cysteine through the conserved F or W. Each record gives: D gene, clone size, J gene, V gene, CDR3 length, CDR3 protein, CDR3 DNA. A D gene is named only where the DNA matches it firmly. Clone size is given for some rows only: seen once, a few or many times, or a class if the clone is expanded.

D: -
size: -
J: TRBJ2-1
V: TRBV14
length: 17
CDR3: CASSQVTQVRGWNEQFF
DNA: TGTGCCAGCAGCCAAGTGACACAGGTTCGGGGTTGGAATGAGCAGTTCTTC

D: -
size: -
J: TRBJ2-1
V: TRBV5-1
length: 16
CDR3: CASSLGARTAYNEQFF
DNA: TGCGCCAGCAGCTTGGGGGCGCGGACAGCATACAATGAGCAGTTCTTC

D: TRBD1
size: -
J: TRBJ1-5
V: TRBV2
length: 13
CDR3: CASRDRGNQPQHF
DNA: TGTGCCAGCAGGGACAGGGGTAATCAGCCCCAGCATTTT

D: -
size: -
J: TRBJ1-2
V: TRBV2
length: 14
CDR3: CASSEHFVGDGYTF
DNA: TGTGCCAGCAGTGAACACTTCGTAGGGGACGGCTACACCTTC

D: -
size: -
J: TRBJ1-2
V: TRBV2
length: 11
CDR3: CASRLNYGYTF
DNA: TGTGCCAGCAGACTGAACTATGGCTACACCTTC

D: TRBD1
size: -
J: TRBJ1-2
V: TRBV10-3
length: 16
CDR3: CAISDTTGGSDYGYTF
DNA: TGTGCCATCAGTGACACCACAGGGGGAAGCGACTATGGCTACACCTTC

D: TRBD1
size: -
J: TRBJ2-3
V: TRBV5-1
length: 18
CDR3: CASSRKILQGASADTQYF
DNA: TGCGCCAGCAGCAGAAAAATCTTACAGGGGGCGAGCGCAGATACGCAGTATTTT

D: -
size: -
J: TRBJ2-2
V: TRBV30
length: 15
CDR3: CACPRGTANTGELFF
DNA: TGTGCCTGCCCACGCGGGACGGCGAACACCGGGGAGCTGTTTTTT

D: TRBD1
size: -
J: TRBJ1-1
V: TRBV5-1
length: 15
CDR3: CASSLESGGRTEAFF
DNA: TGCGCCAGCAGCTTGGAGTCAGGGGGGAGGACTGAAGCTTTCTTT

D: TRBD1
size: -
J: TRBJ2-5
V: TRBV2
length: 15
CDR3: CASSSGTGGIETQYF
DNA: TGTGCCAGCAGTTCCGGGACAGGGGGCATAGAGACCCAGTACTTC

D: TRBD1
size: -
J: TRBJ2-7
V: TRBV7-9
length: 17
CDR3: CASSGLSGDRASYEQYF
DNA: TGTGCCAGCAGCGGATTGAGCGGGGACAGGGCCTCCTACGAGCAGTACTTC

D: TRBD1
size: -
J: TRBJ2-3
V: TRBV7-3
length: 14
CDR3: CASSRRDRGYTQYF
DNA: TGTGCCAGCAGCCGCCGGGACAGGGGTTATACGCAGTATTTT

D: -
size: few
J: TRBJ1-2
V: TRBV28
length: 13
CDR3: CASCGVLNYGYTF
DNA: TGTGCCAGCTGCGGGGTCCTTAACTATGGCTACACCTTC

D: TRBD2
size: -
J: TRBJ2-5
V: TRBV4-1
length: 14
CDR3: CASSQALAGETQYF
DNA: TGCGCCAGCAGCCAAGCACTAGCGGGAGAGACCCAGTACTTC

D: -
size: -
J: TRBJ1-1
V: TRBV19
length: 17
CDR3: CASSLIGARSKNTEAFF
DNA: TGTGCCAGTAGTCTAATAGGTGCCAGATCGAAGAACACTGAAGCTTTCTTT

D: -
size: -
J: TRBJ1-2
V: TRBV19
length: 16
CDR3: CASSMWQGRRGTGYTF
DNA: TGTGCCAGTAGTATGTGGCAGGGGAGGAGGGGTACGGGCTACACCTTC